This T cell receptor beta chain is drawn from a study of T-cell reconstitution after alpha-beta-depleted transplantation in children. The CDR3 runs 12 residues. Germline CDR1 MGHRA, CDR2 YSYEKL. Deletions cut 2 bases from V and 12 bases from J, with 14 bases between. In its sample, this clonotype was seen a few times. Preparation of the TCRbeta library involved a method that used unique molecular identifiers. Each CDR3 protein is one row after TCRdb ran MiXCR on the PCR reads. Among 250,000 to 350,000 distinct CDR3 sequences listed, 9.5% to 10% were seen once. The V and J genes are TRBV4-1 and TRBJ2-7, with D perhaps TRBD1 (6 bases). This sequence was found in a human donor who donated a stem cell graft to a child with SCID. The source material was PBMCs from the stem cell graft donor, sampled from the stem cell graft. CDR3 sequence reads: CASSQNTGSMYF. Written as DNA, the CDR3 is TGCGCCAGCAGCCAAAACACAGGGAGCATGTACTTC.